Presented here are 6 T cell receptor beta chains from one specimen sequenced in a study of T-cell memory formation after mild COVID-19. Using its own MiXCR run on the 5' RACE reads, TCRdb lists one record per CDR3 protein. The table lists about 260,000 distinct CDR3 sequences, approximately 16% of them singletons. The sample taken for sequencing was PBMCs or a T cell subset sorted from them (not recorded which). These receptor sequences come from a man aged 18 to 30 who had mild COVID-19 (a few samples of this study predate the infection). Cell type and time point are not known.

Only a few counts were recorded for this clonotype. The chain uses TRBV12-3 or TRBV12-4 and TRBJ1-6; the match to TRBD1 covers 8 bases. The CDR3 runs 14 residues. J was trimmed by 10 bases and V by 6 bases; bases with no gene match: 8. The CDR3 nucleotides read TGTGCCAGCAGCAGAGACAGGGGCAAGTCACCCCTCCACTTT. Encoded protein: CASSRDRGKSPLHF.

The chain links TRBV6-2 or TRBV6-3 to TRBJ1-6; the match to TRBD1 covers 7 bases. Germline V gene lookup returns CDR1 MNHEY and CDR2 SVGEGT. This CDR3 comprises 13 residues. V trimming: 4 bases; J trimming: 18 bases; junction bases outside the gene matches: 12. In nucleotides, the CDR3 is TGTGCCAGCAGTTCGAGGGACAGACGAGGCCCCCACTTT. Amino acids: CASSSRDRRGPHF.

This clonotype appeared a few times. The chain carries TRBV25-1 and TRBJ1-5; a weak D match, TRBD1 (6 bases). The CDR3 spans 13 residues. Trimming took 3 bases from V and 6 from J, leaving 9 bases between them. Germline lookup yields CDR1 MGHDK and CDR2 SYGVNS. DNA for the CDR3: TGTGCCAGCAGTGAGACAGGTTTTCAGCCCCAGCATTTT. Translation gives CASSETGFQPQHF.

This clonotype was detected a few times. The CDR3 reads CASSLDQGQPWGTEAFF. The CDR3 bases are TGCGCCAGCAGCTTGGACCAGGGACAGCCCTGGGGTACTGAAGCTTTCTTT. This chain connects TRBV5-1 to TRBJ1-1, with TRBD1 matching over 7 bases. The CDR3 has 17 amino acids. Germline V gene lookup returns CDR1 SGHRS and CDR2 YFSETQ. V lost 0 bases to trimming and J lost 5 bases; unmatched junction nucleotides: 13.

This clonotype came up many times. The chain carries TRBV5-1 and TRBJ2-1, with 8 bases aligning to TRBD2. From germline, CDR1 is SGHRS and CDR2 YFSETQ. With V trimmed by 4 bases and J by 3 bases, 6 bases remained unmatched. The CDR3 spans 15 residues. The DNA of the CDR3 is TGCGCCAGCAGCCTTGGACTAGCTAACTACAATGAGCAGTTCTTC. Translated: CASSLGLANYNEQFF.

The gene calls are TRBV7-9 and TRBJ1-6; D may be TRBD1 (5 bases). The CDR3 runs 12 residues. V lost 6 bases and J lost 14, with 14 bases in between. Germline V lookup: CDR1 SEHNR, CDR2 FQNEAQ (reference sequence). CDR3 sequence (DNA): TGTGCCAGCAGTACCGACAGCATCTCCCTCCACTTT. This codes for CASSTDSISLHF.